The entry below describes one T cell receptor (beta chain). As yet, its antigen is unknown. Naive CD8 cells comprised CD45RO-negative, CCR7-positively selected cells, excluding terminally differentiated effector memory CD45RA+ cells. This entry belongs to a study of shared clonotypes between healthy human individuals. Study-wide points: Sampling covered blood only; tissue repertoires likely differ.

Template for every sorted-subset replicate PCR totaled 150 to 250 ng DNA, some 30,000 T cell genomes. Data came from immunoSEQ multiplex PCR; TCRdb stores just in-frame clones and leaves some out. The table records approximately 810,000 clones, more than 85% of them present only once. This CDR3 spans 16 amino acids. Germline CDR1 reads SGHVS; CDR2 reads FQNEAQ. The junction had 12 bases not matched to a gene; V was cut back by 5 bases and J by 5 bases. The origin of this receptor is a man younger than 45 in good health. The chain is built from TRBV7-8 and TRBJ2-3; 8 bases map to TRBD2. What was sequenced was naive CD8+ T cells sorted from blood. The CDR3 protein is CASSPIAGTSRDTQYF. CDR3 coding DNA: TGTGCCAGCAGCCCGATAGCGGGAACCAGTAGAGATACGCAGTATTTT.